These 23 T cell receptor beta chains originate from one sample sequenced in a study of blood T cells in healthy people across ages. It was with a sample-barcoded 5' primer and a J-beta primer mix that a second PCR of about 6 to 12 cycles was run. A single record per CDR3 protein comes from TCRdb applying MiXCR to the 5' RACE reads. The repertoire holds about 800,000 distinct CDR3 sequences, with 58% as singletons. Sequenced sample: blood. These receptors originate from a man aged 30-40 years in good health.

V and J are TRBV2 and TRBJ2-5; 8 nucleotides match TRBD2. Losses at the gene ends were 6 bases for V and 5 bases for J; bases not matched to a gene: 2. The CDR3 spans 12 residues. Per the germline V gene, CDR1 is SNHLY and CDR2 is FYNNEI. CDR3 bases: TGTGCCAGCAGCAGACTAGCGGAGACCCAGTACTTC. Its translation is CASSRLAETQYF.

In this sample, this clonotype turned up a few times. The V and J genes are TRBV7-2 and TRBJ2-5; D may be TRBD2 (5 bases). Germline CDR1 SGHTA, CDR2 FQGNSA. With 5 bases removed from V and 0 bases from J, the gap between germline ends came to 22 bases. The CDR3 has 18 amino acids. CDR3: CASSRRQPGSPYQETQYF. The CDR3 DNA follows: TGTGCCAGCAGCCGCAGACAACCTGGGAGCCCCTACCAAGAGACCCAGTACTTC.

The rearrangement links TRBV29-1 to TRBJ2-7; D is possibly TRBD1 or TRBD2 (6 bases each). V was cut by 7 bases and J by 11 bases, with 18 bases left in between. Looked up from germline, CDR1 is SQVTM and CDR2 is ANQGSEA. This CDR3 has 11 residues. CDR3 sequence: CSANEGGGKYF. The DNA of the CDR3 is TGCAGCGCTAACGAGGGGGGCGGGAAGTACTTC.

The chain is built from TRBV7-9 and TRBJ2-7; D is tentatively TRBD1 or TRBD2 (5 bases each). Germline V gene data show CDR1 as SEHNR and CDR2 as FQNEAQ (reference sequence). This CDR3 comprises 14 residues. V was trimmed by 5 bases and J by 2 bases, leaving 13 bases between them. The CDR3 region has the DNA TGTGCCAGCAGCGGGATAGGGGACCCCTACGAGCAGTACTTC. This sequence encodes CASSGIGDPYEQYF.

The chain combines TRBV6-5 with TRBJ2-5, with D unresolved. The CDR3 consists of 13 residues. CDR1 is MNHEY and CDR2 is SVGAGI in the germline V gene. V lost 7 bases, J lost 6 bases, and 15 bases lay in between. The DNA for the CDR3 is TGTGCCAGCACCGCAAACAAAGGACAGACCCAGTACTTC. Amino acids: CASTANKGQTQYF.

The V call is TRBV7-9, the J call TRBJ2-1; D unresolved. Trimming shortened V by 3 bases and J by 4 bases, and 13 bases separated the two germline ends. Germline V gene lookup returns CDR1 SEHNR and CDR2 FQNEAQ (reference sequence). CDR3 length: 15 residues. The CDR3 loop is CASSFTRNGYNEQFF. The CDR3 bases are TGTGCCAGCAGCTTTACTCGGAATGGTTACAATGAGCAGTTCTTC.

The rearrangement joins TRBV15 to TRBJ2-4; the D gene is possibly TRBD1 (6 bases). Judging by the DNA end, TRBJ2-7 fits better; the J call may be wrong. This CDR3 contains 13 residues. The germline gives CDR1 LNHNV, CDR2 YYDKDF (reference sequence). The CDR3 here is CATSRNRVNEQYF. Here the CDR3 DNA reads TGTGCCACCAGCAGAAACAGGGTTAACGAGCAGTACTTC.

V usage is TRBV7-9 and J usage is TRBJ1-1; D is uncertain. The germline V gene has CDR1 SEHNR and CDR2 FQNEAQ (reference sequence). The ends were cut back, 2 bases at V and 3 bases at J, with 7 bases in the middle. CDR3 size: 13 residues. CDR3 residues: CASSLISDTEAFF. CDR3 DNA sequence: TGTGCCAGCAGCTTAATTTCGGACACTGAAGCTTTCTTT.

This clonotype was observed a few times. V is TRBV20-1 and J is TRBJ2-7, with 7 bases aligning to TRBD2. The tail of the sequence fits TRBJ2-1 better, so the J call may be wrong. The CDR3 is 15 residues long. Germline assignment: CDR1 DFQATT and CDR2 SNEGSKA (reference sequence). In DNA, the CDR3 is TGCAGTGCTTACCAGCCCTCTAGCGGAGACAATGAGCAGTTCTTC. Its translation: CSAYQPSSGDNEQFF.

J is TRBJ2-2 and V is TRBV7-2; 8 bases line up with TRBD1. The germline V gene encodes CDR1 SGHTA and CDR2 FQGNSA. The junction had 6 bases not matched to a gene; V was cut back by 2 bases and J by 4 bases. The CDR3 has 16 amino acids. The CDR3 is CASSLRQGAVTGELFF. CDR3 coding DNA: TGTGCCAGCAGCTTAAGGCAGGGGGCCGTCACCGGGGAGCTGTTTTTT.

The V call is TRBV28, the J call TRBJ2-3; 12 positions agree with TRBD2. The CDR3 has 19 residues. Germline V gene data show CDR1 as MDHEN and CDR2 as SYDVKM. V dropped 7 bases and J dropped 1; count of bases not matched to a gene: 15. The CDR3 sequence is CASIRLELAGGLGTDTQYF. The CDR3 DNA reads as TGTGCCAGCATCCGCCTAGAACTAGCGGGGGGTCTTGGCACAGATACGCAGTATTTT.

This rearrangement joins TRBV7-2 to TRBJ1-1; unclear D gene. CDR1 is SGHTA, CDR2 FQGNSA, per germline. V lost 5 bases and J lost 4, with 11 bases in between. This CDR3 is built from 13 residues. CDR3 in DNA: TGTGCCAGCAGCACCCGGCCAAGCACTGAAGCTTTCTTT. It specifies CASSTRPSTEAFF.

This clonotype turned up a few times. The V call is TRBV29-1, the J call TRBJ1-2; weak D call: TRBD1 (5 bases). Trimming took 7 bases from V and 0 from J, leaving 15 bases between them. Per germline, CDR1 SQVTM and CDR2 ANQGSEA. The CDR3 consists of 14 residues. CDR3: CSAPGKGANYGYTF. The CDR3 DNA sequence: TGCAGCGCCCCAGGGAAGGGAGCTAACTATGGCTACACCTTC.

The chain is built from TRBV2 and TRBJ2-1; 7 bases align to TRBD2. The germline CDR1 and CDR2 sequences are SNHLY and FYNNEI. The junction had 7 bases not matched to a gene; V was cut back by 6 bases and J by 8 bases. This CDR3 has 13 residues. The CDR3 region is CASRSGMGDEQFF. CDR3 nucleotide sequence: TGTGCCAGCAGGAGCGGGATGGGGGATGAGCAGTTCTTC.

This chain uses TRBV20-1 with TRBJ2-1, with D possibly being TRBD2 (6 bases). Germline-derived CDR1 and CDR2 are DFQATT and SNEGSKA (reference sequence). Trimming left V 6 bases short and J 6 bases short, with 27 bases between. The CDR3 length is 17 residues. CDR3 DNA: TGCAGTGCCCAGACTAGGGGTCAACTAGCTTTGGGCAATGAGCAGTTCTTC. It encodes CSAQTRGQLALGNEQFF.

The rearrangement uses TRBV6-5 and TRBJ2-1; D gene unclear. Between the trimmed V and J ends, which lost 6 bases and 9 bases, there was a span of 15 bases. Germline values: CDR1 MNHEY, CDR2 SVGAGI. CDR3 length equals 13 residues. In nucleotides, the CDR3 is TGTGCCAGCAGCTACGTCGGTGGTAGTGAGCAGTTCTTC. Protein product: CASSYVGGSEQFF.

The chain carries TRBV20-1 and TRBJ2-7; the D gene is possibly TRBD1 (5 bases). The CDR3 is made up of 14 amino acids. V was trimmed by 0 bases and J by 4 bases, leaving 13 bases between them. Germline V gene lookup returns CDR1 DFQATT and CDR2 SNEGSKA (reference sequence). The CDR3 is CSARDPGQRYEQYF. The CDR3 nucleotides are TGCAGTGCTAGAGATCCAGGACAAAGGTACGAGCAGTACTTC.

V and J are TRBV27 and TRBJ1-1; tentative D call: TRBD1 (5 bases). The CDR3 loop spans 13 amino acids. V was trimmed by 6 bases and J by 7 bases, leaving 15 bases between them. Germline CDR1 MNHEY, CDR2 SMNVEV (reference sequence). CDR3 residues: CASSRDSGDEAFF. The CDR3 DNA reads as TGTGCCAGCAGCCGCGATTCGGGGGATGAAGCTTTCTTT.

The gene calls are TRBV5-1 and TRBJ2-3; 11 positions match TRBD2. Germline CDR1 SGHRS, CDR2 YFSETQ. The CDR3 has 16 residues. V dropped 2 bases and J dropped 6; count of bases not matched to a gene: 8. DNA of the CDR3: TGCGCCAGCAGCTTACTAGCGGGAGAGATCACGGATACGCAGTATTTT. Its translation: CASSLLAGEITDTQYF.

The chain's CDR3 is CASSYAKANQETQYF. The CDR3 DNA sequence: TGTGCCAGCAGTTACGCGAAAGCCAACCAAGAGACCCAGTACTTC. The gene calls are TRBV6-5 and TRBJ2-5; D uncertain. The CDR3 is 15 residues long. V lost 2 bases and J 0 bases, leaving 10 bases between the germline ends. Germline values: CDR1 MNHEY, CDR2 SVGAGI.

The chain combines TRBV7-2 with TRBJ1-2, with a possible D match to TRBD1 (5 bases). Germline CDR1 reads SGHTA; CDR2 reads FQGNSA. The V and J ends lost 3 bases and 4 bases respectively, with 12 bases between them. The CDR3 is made up of 14 amino acids. CDR3 bases: TGTGCCAGCAGCTTGGGTGACAGCGGCTATGGCTACACCTTC. Amino acids: CASSLGDSGYGYTF.

The chain has TRBV20-1 and TRBJ1-4; possibly TRBD1 for D (5 bases). The V end was cut by 7 bases, the J end by 7 bases, with 19 bases between. CDR1 and CDR2 (germline): DFQATT, SNEGSKA (reference sequence). The CDR3 is 14 amino acids. This CDR3 reads CSVGDLVEGEKLFF. The CDR3 DNA sequence: TGCAGTGTTGGGGACTTAGTGGAGGGTGAAAAACTGTTTTTT.

This chain links TRBV7-2 with TRBJ2-7; possibly TRBD1 for D (6 bases). The CDR3 has 14 residues. Germline assignment: CDR1 SGHTA and CDR2 FQGNSA. V dropped 4 bases and J dropped 8 bases, with 18 bases sitting between them. CDR3 region: CASSSNNFRGKQYF. The DNA of the CDR3 is TGTGCCAGCAGCTCAAATAACTTCAGGGGAAAGCAGTACTTC.